This passage covers 16 T cell receptor beta chains from one sample sequenced in a study of control samples from healthy donors and cancer patients. The method was immunoSEQ multiplex PCR; TCRdb's version includes in-frame clones alone and lacks a portion of them. The table records around 150,000 clones, less than 95% of them present only once. Sequenced input: PBMCs. All receptors come from a man aged 60-69 years with colorectal cancer.

This rearrangement joins TRBV7-2 to TRBJ1-5; maybe TRBD1 (5 bases). V dropped 0 bases and J dropped 9 bases, with 12 bases sitting between them. Germline V lookup: CDR1 SGHTA, CDR2 FQGNSA. The CDR3 extends over 14 amino acids. The CDR3 region is CASSLARREGPQHF. The CDR3 DNA reads as TGTGCCAGCAGCTTAGCGCGCAGGGAGGGGCCCCAGCATTTT.

The V call is TRBV7-2, the J call TRBJ2-5, with 9 nucleotides matching TRBD2. V lost 5 bases to trimming and J lost 4 bases; unmatched junction nucleotides: 8. This CDR3 contains 15 residues. CDR1 is SGHTA and CDR2 is FQGNSA in the germline V gene. CDR3 amino acids: CASSIQTSGSETQYF. CDR3 DNA: TGTGCCAGCAGCATCCAGACTAGCGGCTCAGAGACCCAGTACTTC.

The V and J genes are TRBV7-9 and TRBJ2-5; D is possibly TRBD2 (5 bases). The germline V gene encodes CDR1 SEHNR and CDR2 FQNEAQ (reference sequence). V was trimmed by 1 base and J by 14 bases, leaving 17 bases between them. This CDR3 is built from 13 residues. The CDR3 nucleotides are TGTGCCAGCAGCTTAGGGACTCTGATTGCCCCTTACTTC. Its protein is CASSLGTLIAPYF.

The J gene is TRBJ1-1, the V gene TRBV5-1, with D possibly TRBD1 on 5 matching bases. Germline V gene sequence: CDR1 SGHRS, CDR2 YFSETQ. The CDR3 is made up of 14 amino acids. The V end was cut by 1 base, the J end by 5 bases, with 12 bases between. The CDR3 is CASSLYGGDTEAFF. For the CDR3, the DNA is TGCGCCAGCAGCTTGTACGGGGGAGATACTGAAGCTTTCTTT. Combining the CDR3 with reference TRBV5-1 and TRBJ1-1 gives the whole variable domain KAGVTQTPRYLIKTRGQQVTLSCSPISGHRSVSWYQQTPGQGLQFLFEYFSETQRNKGNFPGRFSGRQFSNSRSEMNVSTLELGDSALYLCASSLYGGDTEAFFGQGTRLTVV.

The chain carries TRBV30 and TRBJ2-5; 11 bases line up with TRBD1. With 2 bases clipped from V and 2 bases from J, the junction kept 4 bases outside the gene matches. The CDR3 is 15 amino acids. CDR1 and CDR2 from the germline V gene are GTSNPN and SVGIG (reference sequence). The CDR3 DNA reads TGTGCCTGGAGTCCAGGGGACAGGGGGCAAGAGACCCAGTACTTC. Translation gives CAWSPGDRGQETQYF. Looking up the rest from reference TRBV30 and TRBJ2-5 gives the full variable domain: SQTIHQWPATLVQPVGSPLSLECTVEGTSNPNLYWYRQAAGRGLQLLFYSVGIGQISSEVPQNLSASRPQDRQFILSSKKLLLSDSGFYLCAWSPGDRGQETQYFGPGTRLLVL.

V usage is TRBV13 and J usage is TRBJ1-1; D is possibly TRBD1 (5 bases). V shed 3 bases and J shed 2 bases, with 10 bases lying between them. The CDR3 extends over 14 amino acids. CDR1 and CDR2 (germline): PRHDT, FYEKMQ (reference sequence). CDR3 in DNA: TGTGCCAGCAGCTTGGGGCAGATAAACACTGAAGCTTTCTTT. Residues: CASSLGQINTEAFF.

The chain has TRBV6-5 and TRBJ1-2; 8 nucleotides line up with TRBD1. The junction had 7 bases not matched to a gene; V was cut back by 6 bases and J by 4 bases. The CDR3 is 14 amino acids. Per germline, CDR1 MNHEY and CDR2 SVGAGI. The CDR3 bases are TGTGCCAGCAGAGAGCCGGGACAGGTCTATGGCTACACCTTC. Its translation is CASREPGQVYGYTF.

The chain joins TRBV19 to TRBJ2-1; D unresolved. CDR1 and CDR2 from the germline V gene are LNHDA and SQIVND (reference sequence). With 8 bases removed from V and 10 bases from J, the gap between germline ends came to 12 bases. This CDR3 has 11 residues. CDR3 region: CASSIAREQFF. DNA of the CDR3: TGTGCCAGTTCAATTGCCAGGGAGCAGTTCTTC. The variable domain in full, with the rest retrieved from reference TRBV19 and TRBJ2-1, is DGGITQSPKYLFRKEGQNVTLSCEQNLNHDAMYWYRQDPGQGLRLIYYSQIVNDFQKGDIAEGYSVSREKKESFPLTVTSAQKNPTAFYLCASSIAREQFFGPGTRLTVL.

The chain employs TRBV28 and TRBJ1-2, with D hard to call. V was pared by 3 bases and J by 0 bases, with 11 bases between. The CDR3 loop spans 15 amino acids. The germline gives CDR1 MDHEN, CDR2 SYDVKM. CDR3 sequence: CASSFSRATNYGYTF. The DNA of the CDR3 is TGTGCCAGCAGTTTTTCCCGGGCTACTAACTATGGCTACACCTTC.

The chain links TRBV6-5 to TRBJ1-1; weak D call: TRBD1 (5 bases). The germline CDR1 and CDR2 sequences are MNHEY and SVGAGI. Trimming pared 5 bases from V and 4 bases from J, leaving 14 bases between. The CDR3 spans 14 residues. CDR3 bases: TGTGCCAGCAGTCTATCGCCGGGGCCCACTGAAGCTTTCTTT. Translation: CASSLSPGPTEAFF.

V usage is TRBV2 and J usage is TRBJ2-4; 10 bases fit TRBD2. Trimming took 4 bases from V and 1 from J; bases not matched to a gene: 7. CDR1 is SNHLY and CDR2 is FYNNEI in the germline V gene. The CDR3 totals 17 residues. DNA of the CDR3: TGTGCCAGCAGTGTAGAGCGGGGGGGCCAGGCCAAAAACATTCAGTACTTC. It yields the protein CASSVERGGQAKNIQYF.

The J gene is TRBJ2-1, the V gene TRBV30, with 7 positions matching TRBD2. V was pared by 5 bases and J by 9 bases, with 4 bases of the junction left unmatched. The CDR3 has 11 residues. Germline CDR1 GTSNPN, CDR2 SVGIG (reference sequence). CDR3 loop: CAWGPGGEQFF. The CDR3 coding sequence is TGTGCCTGGGGACCGGGAGGTGAGCAGTTCTTC.

CDR3 in DNA: TGTGCCAGCAGTCGACAGGATAGCAATCAGCCCCAGCATTTT. Protein product: CASSRQDSNQPQHF. The rearrangement joins TRBV6-5 to TRBJ1-5; a possible D gene is TRBD1 (6 bases). Germline CDR1 MNHEY, CDR2 SVGAGI. The CDR3 sequence is 14 residues long. With 5 bases removed from V and 0 bases from J, the gap between germline ends came to 8 bases.

This chain connects TRBV19 to TRBJ1-6; D possibly corresponds to TRBD1 (5 bases). CDR3 length: 17 amino acids. In germline, CDR1 is LNHDA, CDR2 SQIVND (reference sequence). With 4 bases removed from V and 0 bases from J, the gap between germline ends came to 13 bases. The CDR3 DNA reads as TGTGCCAGTAGTAGGGGCGGACTCAGCTCCTATAATTCACCCCTCCACTTT. Residues: CASSRGGLSSYNSPLHF. Full variable domain (outside the CDR3, taken from reference TRBV19 and TRBJ1-6): DGGITQSPKYLFRKEGQNVTLSCEQNLNHDAMYWYRQDPGQGLRLIYYSQIVNDFQKGDIAEGYSVSREKKESFPLTVTSAQKNPTAFYLCASSRGGLSSYNSPLHFGNGTRLTVT.

The V call is TRBV11-2, the J call TRBJ2-7; 9 nucleotides align to TRBD1. The length of the CDR3 is 14 residues. Germline CDR1 is SGHAT and CDR2 is FQNNGV. Unmatched junction bases numbered 5, after V lost 4 bases and J lost 4 bases. The CDR3 reads CASSSGTGFYEQYF. In DNA, the CDR3 is TGTGCCAGCAGCTCCGGGACAGGGTTTTACGAGCAGTACTTC.

The rearrangement joins TRBV2 to TRBJ2-7; TRBD2 aligns across 7 bases. The CDR3 spans 12 residues. Germline lookup yields CDR1 SNHLY and CDR2 FYNNEI. With 8 bases clipped from V and 3 bases from J, the junction kept 4 bases outside the gene matches. The CDR3 reads CASAGGSYEQYF. CDR3 in DNA: TGTGCCAGCGCCGGGGGGAGCTACGAGCAGTACTTC.